This T cell receptor (beta chain) is drawn from a study of OX40 agonist ivuxolimab in advanced cancers. In the study overall: All patients had ivuxolimab intravenously every 2 weeks at 0.01 to 10 mg/kg.

Overall study findings and caveats: Patients with a partial response at 0.1-3.0 mg/kg had among the lowest clonal expansion. Expanded clones were, on average, more numerous among CD8+ T cells than CD4+.

Details on this clone: As yet, its antigen is unknown.

Sequenced by immunoSEQ multiplex PCR; TCRdb stores in-frame clones only, minus some. The sample yields around 60,000 clones, 65% to 90% seen once. This clonotype was obtained from an adult with an advanced solid tumor such as melanoma, head and neck, liver or kidney cancer. The material was CD4+ or CD8+ T cells sorted from blood, obtained in a trial of the OX40 agonist ivuxolimab.

The CDR3 region has the DNA TGTGCCAGCAGTCCGCGCCGGACAGGGGGCTACGAGCAGTACTTC. It codes for CASSPRRTGGYEQYF. This chain connects TRBV28 to TRBJ2-7; TRBD1 agrees at 10 bases. V shed 5 bases, J shed 3 bases, and the junction held 7 bases outside the gene matches. This CDR3 region has 15 residues. Germline V gene data show CDR1 as MDHEN and CDR2 as SYDVKM.